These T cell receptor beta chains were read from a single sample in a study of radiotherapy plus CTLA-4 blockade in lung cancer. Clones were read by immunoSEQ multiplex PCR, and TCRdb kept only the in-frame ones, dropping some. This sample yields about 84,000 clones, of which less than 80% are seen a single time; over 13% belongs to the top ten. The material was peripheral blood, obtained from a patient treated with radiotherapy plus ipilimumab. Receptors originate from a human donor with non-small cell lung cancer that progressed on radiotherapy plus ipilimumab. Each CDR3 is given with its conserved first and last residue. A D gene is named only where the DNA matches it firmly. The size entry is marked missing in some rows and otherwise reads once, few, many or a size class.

CDR3nt: TGTGCCAGCAGCCCGATGACAGGGGGCAACACAGATACGCAGTATTTT
CDR3aa: CASSPMTGGNTDTQYF
v_gene: TRBV7-9
d_gene: TRBD1
abundance: .
len: 16
j_gene: TRBJ2-3

CDR3nt: TGTGCCAGCAGCTTAAGGGACCAGGGGAGGGATACGCAGTATTTT
CDR3aa: CASSLRDQGRDTQYF
v_gene: TRBV11-2
d_gene: .
abundance: once
len: 15
j_gene: TRBJ2-3

CDR3nt: TGTGCCAGCAGTTACGGGAGGGCCTACAATGAGCAGTTCTTC
CDR3aa: CASSYGRAYNEQFF
v_gene: TRBV6-5
d_gene: TRBD2
abundance: .
len: 14
j_gene: TRBJ2-1

CDR3nt: TGTGCCAGCAGCCATGATTACCAGGGGGCTAGCGACGAGCAGTACTTC
CDR3aa: CASSHDYQGASDEQYF
v_gene: TRBV7-8
d_gene: TRBD1
abundance: .
len: 16
j_gene: TRBJ2-7

CDR3nt: TGTGCCAGCAGTTCTACTAGCGGGAGGGCCGCAGTCGATGAGCAGTTCTTC
CDR3aa: CASSSTSGRAAVDEQFF
v_gene: TRBV28
d_gene: TRBD2
abundance: .
len: 17
j_gene: TRBJ2-1

CDR3nt: TGTGCCTGGAGTGTAGGTAGTTTGCGGGAGACCCAGTACTTC
CDR3aa: CAWSVGSLRETQYF
v_gene: TRBV30
d_gene: .
abundance: .
len: 14
j_gene: TRBJ2-5

CDR3nt: TGTGCCAGCAGTTTTCCCCTCGGGGGCCGAGAGACAGATACGCAGTATTTT
CDR3aa: CASSFPLGGRETDTQYF
v_gene: TRBV28
d_gene: .
abundance: few
len: 17
j_gene: TRBJ2-3

CDR3nt: TGCGCCAGCAGTGAGTCGGGAGGGCAAGAGACCCAGTACTTC
CDR3aa: CASSESGGQETQYF
v_gene: TRBV10-2
d_gene: TRBD2
abundance: .
len: 14
j_gene: TRBJ2-5

CDR3nt: TGTGCCAGCAGTTTATGGGGAGGGGGTTCCACTGAAGCTTTCTTT
CDR3aa: CASSLWGGGSTEAFF
v_gene: TRBV28
d_gene: .
abundance: .
len: 15
j_gene: TRBJ1-1

CDR3nt: TGTGCCAGCTCACCAACCTCCGATGCCGTGAACACTGAAGCTTTCTTT
CDR3aa: CASSPTSDAVNTEAFF
v_gene: TRBV18
d_gene: .
abundance: .
len: 16
j_gene: TRBJ1-1

CDR3nt: TGTGCCAGCAGTTGGGACACTAGCTCCTACGAGCAGTACTTC
CDR3aa: CASSWDTSSYEQYF
v_gene: TRBV6-6
d_gene: .
abundance: few
len: 14
j_gene: TRBJ2-7

CDR3nt: TGCAGCGTTGAAAACAGCGATCAGGGCCCCTATCGCTACACCTTC
CDR3aa: CSVENSDQGPYRYTF
v_gene: TRBV29-1
d_gene: .
abundance: few
len: 15
j_gene: TRBJ1-2

CDR3nt: TGTGCCAGCAGCCAAGATACAGGGGGCTATTCACCCCTCCACTTT
CDR3aa: CASSQDTGGYSPLHF
v_gene: TRBV4-1
d_gene: TRBD1
abundance: .
len: 15
j_gene: TRBJ1-6

CDR3nt: TGTGCCACCAGCAGAGAGGGTTTTGAGACCCAGTACTTC
CDR3aa: CATSREGFETQYF
v_gene: TRBV15
d_gene: .
abundance: .
len: 13
j_gene: TRBJ2-5

CDR3nt: TGTGCCAGCGCGGCGGCCTATAGGGCTGGGGCCAACGTCCTGACTTTC
CDR3aa: CASAAAYRAGANVLTF
v_gene: TRBV9
d_gene: .
abundance: few
len: 16
j_gene: TRBJ2-6

CDR3nt: TGTGCCAGCAGGCCGGACAGGAATTCACCCCTCCACTTT
CDR3aa: CASRPDRNSPLHF
v_gene: TRBV5-4
d_gene: TRBD1
abundance: .
len: 13
j_gene: TRBJ1-6

CDR3nt: TGTGCCAGCAGCTTAGATTCACGGTACGAGCAGTACTTC
CDR3aa: CASSLDSRYEQYF
v_gene: TRBV7-6
d_gene: .
abundance: .
len: 13
j_gene: TRBJ2-7

CDR3nt: TGTGCTAGTGGCCCCGATGCGAGAGGACGCCAACACTGGGATGGCTACACCTTC
CDR3aa: CASGPDARGRQHWDGYTF
v_gene: TRBV12-5
d_gene: .
abundance: few
len: 18
j_gene: TRBJ1-2

CDR3nt: TGTGCCACCAGCACCCCCTCCGGGCAAAATGAAAAACTGTTTTTT
CDR3aa: CATSTPSGQNEKLFF
v_gene: TRBV15
d_gene: .
abundance: .
len: 15
j_gene: TRBJ1-4

CDR3nt: TGTGCCAGCAGTGAAATGCCCAGCGGGTACGAGCAGTACTTC
CDR3aa: CASSEMPSGYEQYF
v_gene: TRBV2
d_gene: .
abundance: .
len: 14
j_gene: TRBJ2-7

CDR3nt: TGTGCCAGCAGTGCTACGACAGGGGCGATTTGGGCGCAAGAGACCCAGTACTTC
CDR3aa: CASSATTGAIWAQETQYF
v_gene: TRBV28
d_gene: TRBD1
abundance: .
len: 18
j_gene: TRBJ2-5

CDR3nt: TGTGCCAGCAGCCAAGATTTGGCAGGTCGACTCGGCTACACCTTC
CDR3aa: CASSQDLAGRLGYTF
v_gene: TRBV4-2
d_gene: .
abundance: once
len: 15
j_gene: TRBJ1-2

CDR3nt: TGTGCCAGCAGCCTACGAGGAAATTCACCCCTCCACTTT
CDR3aa: CASSLRGNSPLHF
v_gene: TRBV2
d_gene: .
abundance: .
len: 13
j_gene: TRBJ1-6

CDR3nt: TGTGCCAGCAGTGAAGGGTTAGGGCAGCGCAATAATGAAAAACTGTTTTTT
CDR3aa: CASSEGLGQRNNEKLFF
v_gene: TRBV2
d_gene: .
abundance: .
len: 17
j_gene: TRBJ1-4

CDR3nt: TGTGCCAGCAGTGACACCGGGGAGCTGTTTTTT
CDR3aa: CASSDTGELFF
v_gene: TRBV28
d_gene: .
abundance: .
len: 11
j_gene: TRBJ2-2

CDR3nt: TGTGCCAGCAGTGAAAGGGCGGGGGAGACTACAGATACGCAGTATTTT
CDR3aa: CASSERAGETTDTQYF
v_gene: TRBV2
d_gene: TRBD2
abundance: .
len: 16
j_gene: TRBJ2-3

CDR3nt: TGTGCCAGCTCTCCCAGGACAGGGGGCGCAGGTTTGGATGGCTACACCTTC
CDR3aa: CASSPRTGGAGLDGYTF
v_gene: TRBV18
d_gene: TRBD1
abundance: few
len: 17
j_gene: TRBJ1-2

CDR3nt: TGTGCCAGCAGTTATCGGACAGCCATGAACACTGAAGCTTTCTTT
CDR3aa: CASSYRTAMNTEAFF
v_gene: TRBV28
d_gene: .
abundance: few
len: 15
j_gene: TRBJ1-1

CDR3nt: TGTGCCAGCAGCTTGGACGACAGTTCCTACGAGCAGTACTTC
CDR3aa: CASSLDDSSYEQYF
v_gene: TRBV5-6
d_gene: .
abundance: .
len: 14
j_gene: TRBJ2-7

CDR3nt: TGTGCCAGCAGCGTAGTTGGGACCCCAGGCTCTGGAAACACCATATATTTT
CDR3aa: CASSVVGTPGSGNTIYF
v_gene: TRBV9
d_gene: .
abundance: .
len: 17
j_gene: TRBJ1-3

CDR3nt: TGTGCCAGCAGCTTGGGCCAGAACACCGGGGAGCTGTTTTTT
CDR3aa: CASSLGQNTGELFF
v_gene: TRBV5-6
d_gene: .
abundance: .
len: 14
j_gene: TRBJ2-2